These T cell receptor beta chains were read from a single sample in a study of human T cells and chemical hapten exposure. TCRdb reprocessed the RACE reads via MiXCR and lists one record per CDR3 protein. The sample shows over 80,000 distinct CDR3 sequences, around 9.9% of them seen only once. The specimen comprised whole blood, sampled in connection with sensitization to the hapten diphenylcyclopropenone (DPC). Receptors originate from a woman under 40 with alopecia areata. Some clones in this sample may be carry-over from other donors' samples. The CDR3 runs from the conserved cysteine through the conserved F or W. A D gene is named only where the DNA matches it firmly. A row's size may be missing; if present it is once, few, many or a size class.

clone_size cdr3_length j_call v_call d_call cdr3_nt cdr3_aa
few 11 TRBJ1-1 TRBV30 - TGTGCATCCGGACGGGACACTGAAGCTTTCTTT CASGRDTEAFF
- 13 TRBJ1-1 TRBV27 TRBD1 TGTGCCAGCAGTTCGGGACAGCGGATTGGCGCTTTCTTT CASSSGQRIGAFF
many 14 TRBJ1-1 TRBV29-1 TRBD1 TGCAGCGCTCGGACTCAGGGGGATGGCACTGAAGCTTTCTTT CSARTQGDGTEAFF
few 14 TRBJ1-4 TRBV28 TRBD1 TGTGCCAGCAGAGCTCCCGGGACAGGGGGAAAACTGTTTTTT CASRAPGTGGKLFF
many 16 TRBJ1-3 TRBV11-2 - TGTGCCAGCAGCCGTTTACGGGGACTCTCTGGAAACACCATATATTTT CASSRLRGLSGNTIYF
- 16 TRBJ1-1 TRBV28 TRBD1 TGTGCCAGCAGTACGACAGGGGGAGGGAGGTACACTGAAGCTTTCTTT CASSTTGGGRYTEAFF
few 16 TRBJ2-5 TRBV28 TRBD1 TGTGCCAGCAATGCCGCCGGGACAGGGTTTAAAGAGACCCAGTACTTC CASNAAGTGFKETQYF
- 17 TRBJ2-6 TRBV28 - TGTGCCAGCAGTTTAAGGATACTGGGATCTGGGGCCAACGTCCTAACTTTC CASSLRILGSGANVLTF
- 16 TRBJ1-1 TRBV13 TRBD1 TGTGCCAGCAGCTTATACAGGGGGTTTATGAACACTGAAGCTTTCTTT CASSLYRGFMNTEAFF
once 15 TRBJ2-3 TRBV28 TRBD2 TGTGCCAGCAGTCTCCGACCCGGCGGGAGAGATACGCAGTATTTT CASSLRPGGRDTQYF
many 14 TRBJ1-1 TRBV3-1 - TGTGCCAGCAGCCATTGGGGGCCGGGAACTGAAGCTTTCTTT CASSHWGPGTEAFF
- 14 TRBJ1-2 TRBV12-2 - TGTGCAAGTCGCCGCCAGGGGTGGGAGTATGGCTACACCTTC CASRRQGWEYGYTF
few 16 TRBJ1-5 TRBV7-2 - TGTGCCAGCAGCCTAGGAGGGGATTGGCGCAATCAGCCCCAGCATTTT CASSLGGDWRNQPQHF
many 15 TRBJ1-3 TRBV20-1 - TGCAGTGCTAGAGATTCAGGGGACTCTGGAAACACCATATATTTT CSARDSGDSGNTIYF
many 14 TRBJ2-1 TRBV7-9 - TGTGCCAGCACCGGAGAAAGGGACGTCCGACGGCAGTTCTTC CASTGERDVRRQFF
few 17 TRBJ1-3 TRBV5-1 TRBD1 TGCGCCAGCAGCTTGGGCTGGGACAGGAACTCTGGAAACACCATATATTTT CASSLGWDRNSGNTIYF
many 16 TRBJ2-2 TRBV7-9 - TGTGCCAGCAGCCCTCCCCCTAGGGCGAACACCGGGGAGCTGTTTTTT CASSPPPRANTGELFF
many 16 TRBJ1-5 TRBV27 TRBD1 TGTGCCAGCAGTTTATGGGGACAGGATGGCAATCAGCCCCAGCATTTT CASSLWGQDGNQPQHF
- 13 TRBJ2-7 TRBV12-3/TRBV12-4 TRBD1 TGTGCCAGCAGTCCAGGACAGGGCGGGCAGCAGTACTTC CASSPGQGGQQYF
- 15 TRBJ2-1 TRBV7-6 TRBD1 TGTGCCAGCAGCCCCACGGGACAGGGGTTCAATGAGCAGTTCTTC CASSPTGQGFNEQFF
few 14 TRBJ1-6 TRBV18 - TGTGCCAGCTCCTCGTCAGGGGATAATTCACCCCTCCACTTT CASSSSGDNSPLHF
- 14 TRBJ1-6 TRBV18 TRBD1 TGTGCCAGCTCACAGGACAGGGGGCTTTCACCCCTCCACTTT CASSQDRGLSPLHF
few 15 TRBJ2-5 TRBV7-9 TRBD1 TGTGCCAGCAACGAAGGACAGGGAGAGCAAGAGACCCAGTACTTC CASNEGQGEQETQYF
many 15 TRBJ2-1 TRBV20-1 - TGCAGTGCCCCGCAGCGGGTGGGTCCCGGGGGAGAGCAGTTCTTC CSAPQRVGPGGEQFF
- 16 TRBJ2-2 TRBV24-1 TRBD2 TGTGCCACCAGTGATGGGACTAGCGCTTACACCGGGGAGCTGTTTTTT CATSDGTSAYTGELFF
many 13 TRBJ1-1 TRBV2 - TGTGCCAGCAGAGGTTCTATGAACACTGAAGCTTTCTTT CASRGSMNTEAFF
many 13 TRBJ1-5 TRBV3-1 - TGTGCCAGCGGCGGCAGGGACAATCAGCCCCAGCATTTT CASGGRDNQPQHF
- 15 TRBJ2-1 TRBV20-1 TRBD2 TGCAGTGCTAAACTAGCGGGCCGAACCAACAATGAGCAGTTCTTC CSAKLAGRTNNEQFF
many 16 TRBJ1-5 TRBV5-8 - TGTGCCAGCAGCTTCCTCCCCGGGGGGGGAAATCAGCCCCAGCATTTT CASSFLPGGGNQPQHF
many 14 TRBJ2-5 TRBV6-2/TRBV6-3 - TGTGCCAGCAGTCCCTCGACTAGCCAAGAGACCCAGTACTTC CASSPSTSQETQYF
many 15 TRBJ2-5 TRBV7-6 - TGTGCCAGCAGCTCCGGGCTCATAGGCGGGGAGACCCAGTACTTC CASSSGLIGGETQYF
many 13 TRBJ2-4 TRBV27 - TGTGCCAGCAGTAGCGGGGCCAAAAACATTCAGTACTTC CASSSGAKNIQYF
- 13 TRBJ1-2 TRBV29-1 TRBD1 TGCAGCGTTCTCGCAGGGGGAATCTATGGCTACACCTTC CSVLAGGIYGYTF
many 14 TRBJ1-1 TRBV7-9 TRBD1 TGTGCCAGCAGGAACGACAGGGTGAACACTGAAGCTTTCTTT CASRNDRVNTEAFF
many 16 TRBJ2-1 TRBV4-2 TRBD2 TGTGCCAGCAGCCTCAAGAGCGGGGGGGATTACAATGAGCAGTTCTTC CASSLKSGGDYNEQFF
- 12 TRBJ2-5 TRBV28 TRBD1 TGTGCCAGCCGACAGGGGAAAGAGACCCAGTACTTC CASRQGKETQYF
few 17 TRBJ1-5 TRBV7-3 - TGTGCCAGCAGCTTAAGGCCCGTTCGGGGATACAATCAGCCCCAGCATTTT CASSLRPVRGYNQPQHF
many 15 TRBJ1-5 TRBV7-9 TRBD1 TGTGCCAGCAGCCCCCCGGGGACAGCTAATCAGCCCCAGCATTTT CASSPPGTANQPQHF
few 14 TRBJ2-3 TRBV24-1 - TGTGCCACTGGGACGGCCACTAGCACAGATACGCAGTATTTT CATGTATSTDTQYF
many 15 TRBJ2-1 TRBV24-1 - TGTGCCACCAGTCGTAGCGGAAGCTCCTACAATGAGCAGTTCTTC CATSRSGSSYNEQFF
many 15 TRBJ2-3 TRBV28 - TGTGCCAGCAGTTTAGGGGGGACGAGGGCAGATACGCAGTATTTT CASSLGGTRADTQYF
many 15 TRBJ1-6 TRBV20-1 - TGCAGTGCTAGAGACAGAAGCTCCTATAATTCACCCCTCCACTTT CSARDRSSYNSPLHF
many 16 TRBJ2-1 TRBV10-3 - TGTGCCATCAGTGAGTCATTCGGGGACTCCTACAATGAGCAGTTCTTC CAISESFGDSYNEQFF
few 15 TRBJ2-1 TRBV6-2/TRBV6-3 TRBD2 TGTGCCAGCAGTTACTTACTAGCGGGAAGGAATGAGCAGTTCTTC CASSYLLAGRNEQFF
- 15 TRBJ2-7 TRBV20-1 TRBD2 TGCAGTGCAACTAGCGGGAGAGGGAGTTCCTACGAGCAGTACTTC CSATSGRGSSYEQYF
few 12 TRBJ1-2 TRBV29-1 - TGCAGCGCGCCCGACAGCTACTATGGCTACACCTTC CSAPDSYYGYTF
many 14 TRBJ2-1 TRBV11-2 TRBD1 TGTGCCAGCAGCTCCAGACAGGGGCAAGATGAGCAGTTCTTC CASSSRQGQDEQFF
many 15 TRBJ1-5 TRBV20-1 - TGCAGTGCTAGGATGGGGCCTTTGTCTAATCAGCCCCAGCATTTT CSARMGPLSNQPQHF
- 13 TRBJ1-2 TRBV5-1 - TGCGCCAGCAGCCCCGACACCGACTATGGCTACACCTTC CASSPDTDYGYTF
few 14 TRBJ1-1 TRBV6-2/TRBV6-3 TRBD1 TGTGCCAGCATGCGGGACAGCCGGAACACTGAAGCTTTCTTT CASMRDSRNTEAFF
many 15 TRBJ1-4 TRBV20-1 - TGCAGTGCTAGATCCAGAGTGTCTAAGAATGAAAAACTGTTTTTT CSARSRVSKNEKLFF
few 14 TRBJ2-1 TRBV20-1 TRBD2 TGCAGTGGTCAAGGGGAGCGGGAGGCTGATGAGCAGTTCTTC CSGQGEREADEQFF
few 15 TRBJ2-4 TRBV6-1 - TGTGCCAGCAGAGATGGATTTGCAGCCAAAAACATTCAGTACTTC CASRDGFAAKNIQYF
many 12 TRBJ2-5 TRBV20-1 - TGCAGTGCTAGAGAAGGGGCGGAGACCCAGTACTTC CSAREGAETQYF